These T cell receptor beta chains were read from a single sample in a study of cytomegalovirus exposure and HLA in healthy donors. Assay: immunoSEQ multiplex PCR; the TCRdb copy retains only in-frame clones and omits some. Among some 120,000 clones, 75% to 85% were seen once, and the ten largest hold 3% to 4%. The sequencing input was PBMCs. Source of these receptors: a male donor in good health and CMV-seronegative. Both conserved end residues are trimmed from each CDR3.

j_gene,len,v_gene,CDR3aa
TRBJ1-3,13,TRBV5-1,ASSADRATGNTIY
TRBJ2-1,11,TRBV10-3,AISESGSVGQF
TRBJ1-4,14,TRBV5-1,ASSLGVQGGNEKLF
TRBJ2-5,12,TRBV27,ASGPGLRVETQY
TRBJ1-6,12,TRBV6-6,ASRTTGGSSPLH
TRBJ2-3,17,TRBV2,ASRGRTSGSSAPTDTQY
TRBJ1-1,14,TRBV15,ATSRDGGSSNTEAF
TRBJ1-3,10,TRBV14,ASRGLGNTIY
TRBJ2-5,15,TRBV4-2,ASSQDPGQPSGETQY
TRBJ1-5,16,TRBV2,ASRSTGGPPYSNQPQH
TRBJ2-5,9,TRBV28,ASSLEETQY
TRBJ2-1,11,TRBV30,AWNRGAYNEQF
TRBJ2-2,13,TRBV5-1,ASSLGGHGTGELF
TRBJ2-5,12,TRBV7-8,ASSLGGAEETQY
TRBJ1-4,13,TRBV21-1,ASSKKDTTNEKLF
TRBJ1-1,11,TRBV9,ASSVSWNTEAF
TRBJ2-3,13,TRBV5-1,ASSRQGASTDTQY
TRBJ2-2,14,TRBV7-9,ASSLALAGNTGELF
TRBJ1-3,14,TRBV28,ASSLLQGAWGNTIY
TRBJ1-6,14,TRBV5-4,ASSRDSSSYNSPLH
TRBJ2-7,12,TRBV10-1,ASSDPGQGYEQY
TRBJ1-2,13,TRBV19,ASKISPSQTYGYT
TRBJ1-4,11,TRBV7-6,ASSLATGEQLF
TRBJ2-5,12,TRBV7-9,ASSFPMALETQY
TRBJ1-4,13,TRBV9,ASSVGGSFNEKLF
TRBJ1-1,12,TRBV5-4,ASSLELPGTEAF
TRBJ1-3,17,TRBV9,ASSVGGTGTTSYGNTIY
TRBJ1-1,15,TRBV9,ASSSQYRTDMNTEAF
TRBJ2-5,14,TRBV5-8,ASSFGGRGLGETQY
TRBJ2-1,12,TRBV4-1,ASSQLAGGREQF
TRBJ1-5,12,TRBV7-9,ASSLDSSNQPQH
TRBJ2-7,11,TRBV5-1,ASSRGQDYEQY
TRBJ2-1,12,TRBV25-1,ASSEGGLGNEQF
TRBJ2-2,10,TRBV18,ASSPAGRELF
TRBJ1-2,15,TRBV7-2,ASSLILMDGRGDGYT
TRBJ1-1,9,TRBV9,ASSQQGALI
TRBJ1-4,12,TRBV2,ASSQGGTNEKLF
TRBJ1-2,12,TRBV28,ASSTGIANYGYT
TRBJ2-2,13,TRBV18,ASSELAVDTGELF
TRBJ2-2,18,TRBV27,ASSPLDRTSGTRNTGELF
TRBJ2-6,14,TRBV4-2,ASSQEQGSGANVLT
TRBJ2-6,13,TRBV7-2,ASSSGPPGANGLT
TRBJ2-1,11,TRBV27,ASSSTPSGSPV
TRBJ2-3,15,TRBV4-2,ASSPLAGGGGTDTQY
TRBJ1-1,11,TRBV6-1,ASSEGQPAEAF
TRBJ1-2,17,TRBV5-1,ASSFRSTSDRGRDYGYT
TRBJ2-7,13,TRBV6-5,ASTEPGTGSHEQY
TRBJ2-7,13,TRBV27,ASSLWTGSSYEQY
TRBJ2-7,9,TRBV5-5,ASSLEGQGY
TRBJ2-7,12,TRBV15,ATSRVGAVYEQY
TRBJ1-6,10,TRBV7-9,SSSINNSPLH
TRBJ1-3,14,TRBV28,VTALRRPSSGNTIY
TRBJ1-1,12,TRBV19,ASSPRGGKTEAF
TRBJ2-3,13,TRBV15,ATSRDRSGADTQY